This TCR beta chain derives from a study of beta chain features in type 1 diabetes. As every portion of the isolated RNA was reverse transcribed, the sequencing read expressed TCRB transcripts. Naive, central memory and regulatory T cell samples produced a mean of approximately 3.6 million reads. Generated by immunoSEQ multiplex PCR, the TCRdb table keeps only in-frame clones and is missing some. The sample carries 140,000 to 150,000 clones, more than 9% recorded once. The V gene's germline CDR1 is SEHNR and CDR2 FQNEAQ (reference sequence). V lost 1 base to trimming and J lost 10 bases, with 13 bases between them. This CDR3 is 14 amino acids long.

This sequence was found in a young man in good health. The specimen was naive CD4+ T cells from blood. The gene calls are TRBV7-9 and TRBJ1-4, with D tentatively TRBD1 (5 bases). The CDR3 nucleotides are TGTGCCAGCAGCTTAGAGGTCCTGGGGGGAAAACTGTTTTTT. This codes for CASSLEVLGGKLFF.